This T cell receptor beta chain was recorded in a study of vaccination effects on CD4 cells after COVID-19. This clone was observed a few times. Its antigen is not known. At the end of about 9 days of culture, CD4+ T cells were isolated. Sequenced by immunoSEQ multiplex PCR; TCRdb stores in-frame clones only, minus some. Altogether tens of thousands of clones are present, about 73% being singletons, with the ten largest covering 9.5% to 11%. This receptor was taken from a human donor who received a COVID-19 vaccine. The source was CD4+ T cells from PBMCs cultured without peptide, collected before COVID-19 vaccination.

The CDR3 region is CASSGTSGVLGEQFF. The CDR3 nucleotides read TGTGCCAGCAGCGGGACTAGCGGGGTACTAGGTGAGCAGTTCTTC. The chain carries TRBV9 and TRBJ2-1, with 12 positions matching TRBD2. The CDR3 sequence is 15 residues long. With V trimmed by 3 bases and J by 9 bases, 7 bases remained unmatched. From germline, CDR1 is SGDLS and CDR2 YYNGEE. Full variable domain (remainder filled in from reference TRBV9 and TRBJ2-1): DSGVTQTPKHLITATGQRVTLRCSPRSGDLSVYWYQQSLDQGLQFLIQYYNGEERAKGNILERFSAQQFPDLHSELNLSSLELGDSALYFCASSGTSGVLGEQFFGPGTRLTVL.